Sequencing of this TCR beta chain was carried out in a study of cytomegalovirus exposure and HLA in healthy donors. With 60 Vbeta and 13 Jbeta primers, the PCR was carried out. Some clones are missing from TCRdb's copy, which holds only in-frame ones; the method was immunoSEQ multiplex PCR. The table lists over 150,000 clones, 75% to 90% of them singletons. V was trimmed by 2 bases and J by 1 base, leaving 10 bases between them. Germline CDR1 is MGHRA and CDR2 is YSYEKL. This CDR3 contains 15 residues. The sample consisted of PBMCs. The sequence came from a human donor in good health. This rearrangement joins TRBV4-1 to TRBJ2-3; D possibly corresponds to TRBD2 (6 bases). The chain's CDR3 is CASSQIPGGTDTQYF. The CDR3 coding sequence is TGCGCCAGCAGCCAAATTCCGGGGGGCACAGATACGCAGTATTTT.